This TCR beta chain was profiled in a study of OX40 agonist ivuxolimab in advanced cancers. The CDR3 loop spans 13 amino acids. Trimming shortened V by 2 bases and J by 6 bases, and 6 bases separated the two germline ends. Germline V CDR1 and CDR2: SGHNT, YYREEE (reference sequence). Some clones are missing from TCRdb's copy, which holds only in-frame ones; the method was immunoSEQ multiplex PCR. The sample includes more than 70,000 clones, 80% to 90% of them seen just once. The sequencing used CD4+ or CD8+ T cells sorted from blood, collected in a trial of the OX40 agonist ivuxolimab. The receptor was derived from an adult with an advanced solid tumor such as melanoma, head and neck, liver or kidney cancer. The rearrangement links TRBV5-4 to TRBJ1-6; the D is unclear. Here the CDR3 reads CASSFGGNSPLHF. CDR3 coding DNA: TGTGCCAGCAGCTTTGGCGGTAATTCACCCCTCCACTTT.